Listed below are T cell receptor beta chains from one sample, sequenced in a study of T-cell memory formation after mild COVID-19. TCRdb passed the 5' RACE reads through MiXCR, listing each CDR3 protein once. This table has around 340,000 distinct CDR3 sequences, about 15% appearing once. Sequencing used PBMCs or a T cell subset sorted from them (not recorded which). The receptors were gathered from a man aged 18-30 years who had mild COVID-19 (a few samples of this study predate the infection). Cell type and time point are not known. The CDR3 runs from the conserved cysteine through the conserved F or W. A D gene is named only where the DNA matches it firmly. Only some rows state a clone size, as once, few, many or a class for expanded clones.

TRBJ2-5 | TRBV2 | - | - | TGTGCCAGCACTCGACTTGACTTACAAGAGACCCAGTACTTC | CASTRLDLQETQYF
TRBJ2-7 | TRBV5-6 | TRBD1 | few | TGTGCCAGCAGCCGGACAGGACCACAGTACGAGCAGTACTTC | CASSRTGPQYEQYF
TRBJ2-2 | TRBV7-9 | - | - | TGTGCCAGCAGCTTACGACAGATCTCCGGGGAGCTGTTTTTT | CASSLRQISGELFF
TRBJ2-7 | TRBV7-2 | - | few | TGTGCCAGCAGCTTAGCTAGTAACAGGGCCCCCTACGAGCAGTACTTC | CASSLASNRAPYEQYF
TRBJ1-3 | TRBV5-6 | - | - | TGTGCCAGCAGCACCAGAGACAGACACTCTGGAAACACCATATATTTT | CASSTRDRHSGNTIYF
TRBJ1-2 | TRBV20-1 | - | - | TGCAGTACAGGGAGCGGCAGGGATGGCTACACCTTC | CSTGSGRDGYTF
TRBJ2-5 | TRBV27 | TRBD1 | few | TGTGCCAGCAGAGGCAGGGGGCGAGAGACCCAGTACTTC | CASRGRGRETQYF
TRBJ2-3 | TRBV5-1 | - | few | TGCGCCAGCAGGCGCGGGGATGACGCAGATACGCAGTATTTT | CASRRGDDADTQYF
TRBJ1-4 | TRBV7-6 | TRBD1 | - | TGTGCCAGCAGCACAGGGGACAGTGGTGAAAAACTGTTTTTT | CASSTGDSGEKLFF
TRBJ1-3 | TRBV7-8 | - | few | TGTGCCAGCAGCCCACAAGGGGGGAACAGCTACTCTGGAAACACCATATATTTT | CASSPQGGNSYSGNTIYF
TRBJ2-7 | TRBV5-1 | - | few | TGCGCCAGCAGCCCGGGGGACACCAGCTCCTACGAGCAGTACTTC | CASSPGDTSSYEQYF
TRBJ2-4 | TRBV18 | - | few | TGTGCCAGCTCACTACAGGAGGGTAGGAACATTCAGTACTTC | CASSLQEGRNIQYF
TRBJ2-7 | TRBV7-8 | - | - | TGTGCCAGCAGCCGAACTGCCTCCTACGAGCAGTACTTC | CASSRTASYEQYF
TRBJ2-6 | TRBV7-8 | - | - | TGTGCCAGCAGCCGAGGGGGTACTGGGGCCAACGTCCTGACTTTC | CASSRGGTGANVLTF
TRBJ2-5 | TRBV4-1 | TRBD1 | - | TGCGCCAGCAGCCAAGGACAGGGGGCTACGACCCAGTACTTC | CASSQGQGATTQYF
TRBJ2-5 | TRBV18 | TRBD1 | - | TGTGCCAGCTCATCCAGGGGGAACAAAGAGACCCAGTACTTC | CASSSRGNKETQYF
TRBJ2-2 | TRBV3-1 | - | - | - | CATDCGGTPGSCFF
TRBJ2-1 | TRBV11-3 | - | few | TGTGCCAGCAGCTTAGATCCCGCGGGGGAGCAGTTCTTC | CASSLDPAGEQFF
TRBJ2-6 | TRBV12-3/TRBV12-4 | - | few | TGTGCCAGTACAGGGTCTGGGGCCAACGTCCTGACTTTC | CASTGSGANVLTF
TRBJ1-3 | TRBV7-2 | - | - | TGTGCCAGCAGCTCCACAGGCGCCCCCGGAAACACCATATATTTT | CASSSTGAPGNTIYF
TRBJ1-1 | TRBV20-1 | - | few | TGCAGTGCTACGACCCCCTTGAACACTGAAGCTTTCTTT | CSATTPLNTEAFF
TRBJ2-2 | TRBV4-2 | - | many | TGTGCCAGCAGCCAAGCATCCCGAAACACCGGGGAGCTGTTTTTT | CASSQASRNTGELFF
TRBJ1-5 | TRBV28 | TRBD1 | - | TGTGCCAGCAGCCGCGCTGACAGGGGATGGAATCAGCCCCAGCATTTT | CASSRADRGWNQPQHF
TRBJ1-1 | TRBV5-6 | - | - | TGTGCCAGCAGCTGGGGGGGTGTGCGGGGCACTGAAGCTTTCTTT | CASSWGGVRGTEAFF
TRBJ1-4 | TRBV5-5 | - | - | TGTGCCAGCAGCTTGGGGCTTATAGAAAAACTGTTTTTT | CASSLGLIEKLFF
TRBJ2-1 | TRBV7-9 | TRBD1 | few | TGTGCCAGCAGCTGGGGACAGGGCGATGAGCAGTTCTTC | CASSWGQGDEQFF
TRBJ1-3 | TRBV14 | - | - | TGTGCCAGCAGCCAAGCGGAACGGGCCGGAGGAAACACCATATATTTT | CASSQAERAGGNTIYF
TRBJ2-1 | TRBV4-3 | - | - | TGCGCCAGCAGCCAAGTTGGGGTTTCGGGGCGTGAGCAGTTCTTC | CASSQVGVSGREQFF
TRBJ2-3 | TRBV7-2 | - | - | TGTGCCAGCAGCTGGAAGGGTTACGCAGATACGCAGTATTTT | CASSWKGYADTQYF
TRBJ2-7 | TRBV7-2 | - | - | TGTGCCAGCAGCGGCACAGGGTACCCCTACGAGCAGTACTTC | CASSGTGYPYEQYF
TRBJ2-7 | TRBV10-1 | - | - | TGCGCCAGCAGTGATTCATTGGGGACTCGCGAGCAGTACTTC | CASSDSLGTREQYF
TRBJ2-5 | TRBV4-3 | - | few | TGCGCCAGCAGCCAGGGAGGAGGGGTCGAGGAGACCCAGTACTTC | CASSQGGGVEETQYF
TRBJ2-2 | TRBV5-1 | TRBD2 | few | TGCGCCAGCAGCTTGTTAGCGGGGGGAGTCACCGGGGAGCTGTTTTTT | CASSLLAGGVTGELFF
TRBJ2-3 | TRBV6-2/TRBV6-3 | - | few | TGTGCCAGCAGGACGTTGGGGGATGCTAGCACAGATACGCAGTATTTT | CASRTLGDASTDTQYF
TRBJ1-1 | TRBV4-2 | - | - | TGTGCCAGCAGCCAGGCCCCCTCTGAAGCTTTCTTT | CASSQAPSEAFF
TRBJ2-5 | TRBV11-2 | - | few | TGTGCCAGCAGCTTAGATAACGGGTTCCAAGAGACCCAGTACTTC | CASSLDNGFQETQYF
TRBJ2-7 | TRBV27 | - | - | TGTGCCAGCCCCGCACGAGAGCCGAGCTCCTACGAGCAGTACTTC | CASPAREPSSYEQYF
TRBJ2-1 | TRBV14 | - | many | TGTGCCAGCAGCCCCCTTGGGTGGGGGCTGGATGAGCAGTTCTTC | CASSPLGWGLDEQFF
TRBJ1-4 | TRBV12-3/TRBV12-4 | TRBD1 | - | TGTGCCAGCAGATCGACAGGGCCTTTTGAAAAACTGTTTTTT | CASRSTGPFEKLFF
TRBJ2-1 | TRBV24-1 | - | - | TGTGCCACCAGTGATTCGGGTAGGGATGAGCAGTTCTTC | CATSDSGRDEQFF
TRBJ1-2 | TRBV20-1 | - | few | TGCAGTGCTAGGGGGACCATGGCGCACTATGGCTACACCTTC | CSARGTMAHYGYTF
TRBJ2-1 | TRBV5-1 | - | - | TGCGCCAGCAGCTATGACAGGGGAGGGTACAATGAGCAGTTCTTC | CASSYDRGGYNEQFF
TRBJ2-1 | TRBV29-1 | - | - | TGCAGCGCCTGGCTATCTGGCTCCTACAATGAGCAGTTCTTC | CSAWLSGSYNEQFF
TRBJ2-2 | TRBV20-1 | - | many | TGCAGTGCTAGAGATCGACGGGGGGCTAACGCCGGGGAGCTGTTTTTT | CSARDRRGANAGELFF
TRBJ1-6 | TRBV5-1 | TRBD1 | few | TGCGCCAGCAGCCGGCCCGAGACAGGGACTTCACCCCTCCACTTT | CASSRPETGTSPLHF
TRBJ2-3 | TRBV10-1 | - | few | TGCGCCAGCAGCAGCCCCGGGGCAGATACGCAGTATTTT | CASSSPGADTQYF
TRBJ2-2 | TRBV4-1 | TRBD1 | - | TGCGCCAGCACCGACAGGGGAACCGGGGAGCTGTTTTTT | CASTDRGTGELFF
TRBJ1-2 | TRBV5-1 | TRBD1 | few | TGCGCCAGCAGCTTGTGGGACAGGGACTACACCTTC | CASSLWDRDYTF
TRBJ1-4 | TRBV9 | TRBD1 | few | TGTGCCAGCAGCTATCCCGGGACAGGGATTAATGAAAAACTGTTTTTT | CASSYPGTGINEKLFF
TRBJ2-4 | TRBV12-3/TRBV12-4 | - | many | TGTGCCAGCAGTTTGGGGGAGAGAGACATTCAGTACTTC | CASSLGERDIQYF
TRBJ1-1 | TRBV19 | - | once | TGTGCCAGTAGGGACGCGGGGGTAAGCACTGAAGCTTTCTTT | CASRDAGVSTEAFF
TRBJ1-4 | TRBV7-9 | - | - | TGTGCCAGCAGCAATCGGGCAACTAATGAAAAACTGTTTTTT | CASSNRATNEKLFF
TRBJ1-1 | TRBV7-6 | TRBD1 | few | TGTGCCAGCAGCTTTCAGGACAGGGCCACTGAAGCTTTCTTT | CASSFQDRATEAFF